One sample yielded the 3 T cell receptor beta chains listed below, sequenced in a study of blood T cell repertoires in COVID-19. Sequencing was performed with immunoSEQ multiplex PCR; in TCRdb, only in-frame clones are kept and a portion is missing. The table has 150,000 to 200,000 clones, around 87% seen once. What was sequenced was peripheral blood. The receptors originated from a man aged 18 to 29 with active or convalescent COVID-19.

The rearrangement links TRBV29-1 to TRBJ1-4; maybe TRBD1 (6 bases). Trimming pared 6 bases from V and 6 bases from J, leaving 11 bases between. CDR3 size: 12 residues. CDR1 is SQVTM, CDR2 ANQGSEA, per germline. Written as DNA, the CDR3 is TGCAGCGTCGGGGGGCTGGATGAAAAACTGTTTTTT. This codes for CSVGGLDEKLFF.

The chain recombines TRBV4-1 with TRBJ2-7; the match to TRBD2 covers 8 bases. Trimming cost V 1 base and J 4 bases; bases outside gene matches: 6. This CDR3 contains 15 residues. Germline loops: CDR1 MGHRA, CDR2 YSYEKL. The CDR3 sequence: CASSQAFGGAYEQYV. DNA for the CDR3: TGCGCCAGCAGCCAAGCCTTCGGGGGGGCGTACGAGCAGTACGTC.

The chain joins TRBV30 to TRBJ2-5; D is perhaps TRBD1 (5 bases). V was clipped by 3 bases and J by 4 bases, with 12 bases between them. The CDR3 consists of 13 residues. From germline, CDR1 is GTSNPN and CDR2 SVGIG (reference sequence). The CDR3: CAWSLTRGETQYF. CDR3 DNA: TGTGCCTGGAGCTTGACAAGGGGAGAGACCCAGTACTTC. Supplemented by reference TRBV30 and TRBJ2-5, the full variable domain reads SQTIHQWPATLVQPVGSPLSLECTVEGTSNPNLYWYRQAAGRGLQLLFYSVGIGQISSEVPQNLSASRPQDRQFILSSKKLLLSDSGFYLCAWSLTRGETQYFGPGTRLLVL.